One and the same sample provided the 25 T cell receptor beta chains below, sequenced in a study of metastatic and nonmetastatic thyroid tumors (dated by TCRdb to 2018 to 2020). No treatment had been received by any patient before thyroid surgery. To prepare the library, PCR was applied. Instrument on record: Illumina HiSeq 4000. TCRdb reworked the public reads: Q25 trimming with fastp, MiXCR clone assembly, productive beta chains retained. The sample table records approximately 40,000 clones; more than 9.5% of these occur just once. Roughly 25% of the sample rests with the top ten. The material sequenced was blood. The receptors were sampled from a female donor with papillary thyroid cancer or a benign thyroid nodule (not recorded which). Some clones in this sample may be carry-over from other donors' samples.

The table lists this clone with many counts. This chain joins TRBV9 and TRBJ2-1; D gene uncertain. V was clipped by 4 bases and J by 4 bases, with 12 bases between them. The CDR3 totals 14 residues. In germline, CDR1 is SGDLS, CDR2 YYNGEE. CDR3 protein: CASSPGTAYNEQFF. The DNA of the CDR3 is TGTGCCAGCAGCCCCGGAACAGCGTACAATGAGCAGTTCTTC. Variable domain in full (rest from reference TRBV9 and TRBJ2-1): DSGVTQTPKHLITATGQRVTLRCSPRSGDLSVYWYQQSLDQGLQFLIQYYNGEERAKGNILERFSAQQFPDLHSELNLSSLELGDSALYFCASSPGTAYNEQFFGPGTRLTVL.

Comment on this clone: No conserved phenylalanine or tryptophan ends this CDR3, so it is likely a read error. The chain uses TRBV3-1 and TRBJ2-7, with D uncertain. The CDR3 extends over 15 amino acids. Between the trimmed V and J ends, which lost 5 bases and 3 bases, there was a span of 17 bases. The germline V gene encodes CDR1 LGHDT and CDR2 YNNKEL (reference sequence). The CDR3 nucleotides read TGTGCCAGCAGCATAGACACGTCCACTGTCTACGAGCAGTACCTC. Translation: CASSIDTSTVYEQYL.

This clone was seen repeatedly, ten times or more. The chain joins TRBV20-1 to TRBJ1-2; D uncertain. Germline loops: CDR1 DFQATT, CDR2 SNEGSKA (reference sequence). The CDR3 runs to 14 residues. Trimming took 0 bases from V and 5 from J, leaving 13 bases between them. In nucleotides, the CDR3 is TGCAGTGCTAGAGATTGGCCGGGAGGGTATGGCTACACCTTC. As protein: CSARDWPGGYGYTF.

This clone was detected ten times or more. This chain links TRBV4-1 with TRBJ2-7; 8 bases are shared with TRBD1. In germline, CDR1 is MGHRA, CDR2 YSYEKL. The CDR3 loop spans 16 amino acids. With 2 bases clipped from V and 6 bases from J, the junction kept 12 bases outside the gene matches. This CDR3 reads CASSQPETGELGEQYF. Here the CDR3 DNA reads TGCGCCAGCAGCCAACCCGAGACAGGGGAACTCGGCGAGCAGTACTTC.

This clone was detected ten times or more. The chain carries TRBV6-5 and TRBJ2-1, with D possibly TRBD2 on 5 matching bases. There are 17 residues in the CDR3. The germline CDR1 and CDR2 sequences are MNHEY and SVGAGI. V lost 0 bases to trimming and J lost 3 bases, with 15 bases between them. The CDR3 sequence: CASSYSALSGVYNEQFF. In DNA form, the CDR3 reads TGTGCCAGCAGTTACTCGGCTCTTTCCGGGGTCTACAATGAGCAGTTCTTC.

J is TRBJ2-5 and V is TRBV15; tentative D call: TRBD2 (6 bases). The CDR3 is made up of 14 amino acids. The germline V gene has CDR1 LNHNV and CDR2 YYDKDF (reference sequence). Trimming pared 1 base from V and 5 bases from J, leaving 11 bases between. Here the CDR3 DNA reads TGTGCCACCAGCAGAGTCTGCGGGATTGAGACCCAGTACTTC. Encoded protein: CATSRVCGIETQYF.

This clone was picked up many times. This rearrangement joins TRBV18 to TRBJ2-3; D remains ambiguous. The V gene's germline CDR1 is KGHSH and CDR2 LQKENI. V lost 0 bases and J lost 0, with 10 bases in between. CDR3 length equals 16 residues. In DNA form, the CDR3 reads TGTGCCAGCTCACCACCGTGGGGTGCTAGCACAGATACGCAGTATTTT. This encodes CASSPPWGASTDTQYF.

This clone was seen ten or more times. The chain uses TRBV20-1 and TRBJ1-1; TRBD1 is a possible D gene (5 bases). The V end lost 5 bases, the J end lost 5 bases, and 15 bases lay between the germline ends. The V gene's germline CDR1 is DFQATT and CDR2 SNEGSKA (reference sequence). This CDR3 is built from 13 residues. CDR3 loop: CSAQTVGGTEAFF. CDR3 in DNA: TGCAGTGCTCAGACAGTGGGGGGGACTGAAGCTTTCTTT.

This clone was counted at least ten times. For the CDR3, the DNA is TGTGCCAGAAGACAGGGTGGGGTTAATGAGCAGTTCTTC. Protein sequence: CARRQGGVNEQFF. The gene calls are TRBV2 and TRBJ2-1, with 7 bases fitting TRBD1. Germline V CDR1 and CDR2: SNHLY, FYNNEI. The CDR3 is 13 amino acids. Unmatched junction bases numbered 9, after V lost 9 bases and J lost 7 bases. The variable domain in full, completed from reference TRBV2 and TRBJ2-1, reads EPEVTQTPSHQVTQMGQEVILRCVPISNHLYFYWYRQILGQKVEFLVSFYNNEISEKSEIFDDQFSVERPDGSNFTLKIRSTKLEDSAMYFCARRQGGVNEQFFGPGTRLTVL.

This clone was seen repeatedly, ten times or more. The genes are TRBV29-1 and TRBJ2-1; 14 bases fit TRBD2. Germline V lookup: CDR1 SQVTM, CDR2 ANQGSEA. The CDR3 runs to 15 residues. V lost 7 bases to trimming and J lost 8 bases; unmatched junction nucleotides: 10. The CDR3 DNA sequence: TGCAGCGCGCGGGGGACTAGCGGGAGTTGGGATGAGCAGTTCTTC. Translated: CSARGTSGSWDEQFF.

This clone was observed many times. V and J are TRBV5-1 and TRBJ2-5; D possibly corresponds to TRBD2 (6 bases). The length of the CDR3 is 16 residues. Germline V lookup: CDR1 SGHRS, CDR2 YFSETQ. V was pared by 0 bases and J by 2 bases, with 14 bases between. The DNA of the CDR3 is TGCGCCAGCAGCTTGGTGGGGGGACCGGAACAAGAGACCCAGTACTTC. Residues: CASSLVGGPEQETQYF.

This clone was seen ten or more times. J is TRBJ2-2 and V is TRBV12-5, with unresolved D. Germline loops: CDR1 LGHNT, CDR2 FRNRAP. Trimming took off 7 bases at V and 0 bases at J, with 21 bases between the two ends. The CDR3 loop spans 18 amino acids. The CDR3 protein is CASAADQWGSTNTGELFF. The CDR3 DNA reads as TGTGCTAGTGCCGCAGATCAATGGGGTAGCACGAACACCGGGGAGCTGTTTTTT.

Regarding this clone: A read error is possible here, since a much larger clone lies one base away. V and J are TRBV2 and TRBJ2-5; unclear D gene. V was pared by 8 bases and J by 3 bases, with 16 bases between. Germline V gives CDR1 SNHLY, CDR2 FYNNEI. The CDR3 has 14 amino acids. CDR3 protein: CASDERYSKETQYF. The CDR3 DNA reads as TGTGCCAGCGACGAAAGGTACAGCAAAGAGACCCAGTACTTC.

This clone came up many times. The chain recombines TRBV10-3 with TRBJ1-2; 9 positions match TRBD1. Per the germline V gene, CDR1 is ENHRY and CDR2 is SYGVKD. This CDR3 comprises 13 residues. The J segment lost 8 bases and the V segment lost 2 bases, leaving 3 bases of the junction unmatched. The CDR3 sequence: CAISETGGKGYTF. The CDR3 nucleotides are TGTGCCATCAGTGAGACAGGGGGCAAAGGCTACACCTTC.

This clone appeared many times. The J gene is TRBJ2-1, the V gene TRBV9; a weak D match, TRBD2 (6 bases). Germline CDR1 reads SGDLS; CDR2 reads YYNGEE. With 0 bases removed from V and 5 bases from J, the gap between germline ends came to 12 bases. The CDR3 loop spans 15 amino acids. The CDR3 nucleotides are TGTGCCAGCAGCGTAGATAGCGGTATTCACAATGAGCAGTTCTTC. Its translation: CASSVDSGIHNEQFF.

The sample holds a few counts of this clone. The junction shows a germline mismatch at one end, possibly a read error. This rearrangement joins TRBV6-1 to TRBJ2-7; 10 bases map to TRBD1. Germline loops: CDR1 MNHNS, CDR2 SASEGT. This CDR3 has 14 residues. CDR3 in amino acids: CAGSSRDRGYEQYF. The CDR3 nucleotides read TGTGCCGGCAGTTCCCGGGACAGGGGCTACGAGCAGTACTTC.

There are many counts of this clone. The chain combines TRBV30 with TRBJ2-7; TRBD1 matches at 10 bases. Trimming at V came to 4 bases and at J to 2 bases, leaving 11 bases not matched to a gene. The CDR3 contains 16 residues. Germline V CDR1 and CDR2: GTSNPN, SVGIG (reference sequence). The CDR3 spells CAWNKPPGQGTYEQYF. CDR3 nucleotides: TGTGCCTGGAACAAGCCCCCGGGACAGGGGACCTACGAGCAGTACTTC.

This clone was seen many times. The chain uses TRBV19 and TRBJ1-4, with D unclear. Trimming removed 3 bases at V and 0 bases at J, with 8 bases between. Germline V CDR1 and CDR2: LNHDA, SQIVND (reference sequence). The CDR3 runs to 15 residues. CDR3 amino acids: CASSIGSATNEKLFF. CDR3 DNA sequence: TGTGCCAGTAGTATTGGGTCAGCAACTAATGAAAAACTGTTTTTT.

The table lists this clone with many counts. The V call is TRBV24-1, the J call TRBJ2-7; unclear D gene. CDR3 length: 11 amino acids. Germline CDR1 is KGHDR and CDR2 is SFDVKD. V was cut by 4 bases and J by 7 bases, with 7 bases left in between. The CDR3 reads CATSESREQYF. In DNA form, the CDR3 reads TGTGCCACCAGTGAGTCTAGGGAGCAGTACTTC.

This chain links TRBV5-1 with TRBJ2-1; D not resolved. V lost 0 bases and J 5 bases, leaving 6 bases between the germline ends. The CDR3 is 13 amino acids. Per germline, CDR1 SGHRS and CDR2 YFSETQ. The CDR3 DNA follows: TGCGCCAGCAGCTTGGCGGAACACAATGAGCAGTTCTTC. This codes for CASSLAEHNEQFF.

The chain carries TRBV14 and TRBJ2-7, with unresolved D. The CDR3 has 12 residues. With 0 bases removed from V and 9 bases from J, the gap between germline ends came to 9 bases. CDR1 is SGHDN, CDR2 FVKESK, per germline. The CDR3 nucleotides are TGTGCCAGCAGCCAAGATAACTCGGTGCAGTACTTC. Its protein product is CASSQDNSVQYF.

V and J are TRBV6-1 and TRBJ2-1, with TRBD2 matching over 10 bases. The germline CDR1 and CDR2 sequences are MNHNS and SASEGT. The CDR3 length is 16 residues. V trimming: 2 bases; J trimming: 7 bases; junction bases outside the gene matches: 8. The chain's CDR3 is CASSEWGSGRSNEQFF. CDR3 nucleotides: TGTGCCAGCAGTGAATGGGGTAGCGGGAGGTCGAATGAGCAGTTCTTC.

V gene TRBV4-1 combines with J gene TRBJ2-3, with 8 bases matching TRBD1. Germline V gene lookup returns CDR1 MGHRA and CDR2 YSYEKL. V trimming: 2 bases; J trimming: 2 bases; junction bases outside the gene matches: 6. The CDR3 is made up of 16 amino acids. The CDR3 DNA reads TGCGCCAGCAGCCAACCCGACAGGGGCATCACAGATACGCAGTATTTT. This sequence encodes CASSQPDRGITDTQYF.

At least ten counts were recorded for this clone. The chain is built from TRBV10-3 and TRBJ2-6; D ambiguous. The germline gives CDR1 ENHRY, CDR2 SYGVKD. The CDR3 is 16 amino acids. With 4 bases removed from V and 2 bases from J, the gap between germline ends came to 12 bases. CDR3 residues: CAISADRWAGANVLTF. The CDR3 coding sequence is TGTGCCATCAGTGCCGATCGATGGGCTGGGGCCAACGTCCTGACTTTC.

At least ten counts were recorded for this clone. The CDR3 region is CATSSIGADQETQYF. The CDR3 DNA reads TGTGCCACCAGCAGCATCGGGGCGGATCAAGAGACCCAGTACTTC. This rearrangement joins TRBV15 to TRBJ2-5; D could derive from TRBD1 or TRBD2 (5 bases each). The CDR3 contains 15 residues. Germline V lookup: CDR1 LNHNV, CDR2 YYDKDF (reference sequence). With 3 bases removed from V and 2 bases from J, the gap between germline ends came to 13 bases.